This T cell receptor beta chain appears in the sequencing data of a study of T cell responses to AZD1222 COVID-19 vaccine. CDR3 length: 17 residues. Only in-frame clones appear in the TCRdb table, and some are missing; sequencing was by immunoSEQ multiplex PCR. The table includes 90,000 to 150,000 clones, 75% to 90% detected once. This chain joins TRBV21-1 and TRBJ2-2; whether TRBD1, the table's D call, matches the DNA was not checked. TRBV21-1 is deemed a pseudogene. The receptor's source is an adult in good health. The source was peripheral blood, collected on day 0 of AZD1222 vaccination. Here the CDR3 reads CASSKRGGARYTGELFF. As DNA, the CDR3 is TGTGCCAGCAGCAAAAGAGGTGGGGCGAGGTACACCGGGGAGCTGTTTTTT.